This TCR beta chain was captured in a study of T cell repertoires in cytomegalovirus infection. Study overall: An indication of both CMV infection and matching HLA type came from public TCR beta signatures. Whole-study results and caveats: Dominating the ex vivo response were TCR beta clonotypes that were CMV-specific and HLA-C-restricted.

TCRdb analysed the reads with MiXCR anew, one entry per CDR3 protein. This table has fewer than 700,000 distinct CDR3 sequences, around 24% appearing once. There are 12 residues in the CDR3. Germline V gives CDR1 SGHTA, CDR2 FQGNSA. V lost 1 base, J lost 6 bases, and 6 bases lay in between. This clonotype was seen repeatedly, ten times or more. Its matching antigen is unknown. This receptor was identified in a human donor in good health (CMV status not recorded). Some clones in this sample may be carry-over from other donors' samples. The gene calls are TRBV7-2 and TRBJ1-2; D remains ambiguous. Sample: CD8+ T cells from PBMCs. The chain's CDR3 is CASSLDPNGYTF. The CDR3 nucleotides read TGTGCCAGCAGCTTAGATCCTAATGGCTACACCTTC.